This T cell receptor (beta chain) emerged from a study of T cells in Graves' hyperthyroidism and ophthalmopathy. Exclusion of patients followed from uncontrolled infection, other autoimmune disease, pregnancy or lactation. Clinicians diagnosed patients from clinical symptoms, serum thyroxine and TRAb, thyroid ultrasound and orbital computed tomography. In its sample, this clonotype was seen a few times. Its antigen is still unknown. Being one base from a much bigger clone, this may be a read error. TCR beta CDR3 region amplification was performed from RNA transcripts. Using the HTBI primer set, a first-round RT-PCR was run on the TCR CDR3. MiXCR, run by TCRdb on the multiplex PCR reads, gives a single entry per CDR3 protein. This sample has about 560,000 distinct CDR3 sequences, with roughly 17% found just once. Germline loops: CDR1 DFQATT, CDR2 SNEGSKA (reference sequence). The CDR3 is 12 amino acids.

Study observations and caveats: Appearing also in blood were most of the thyroid clonotypes expanded above 0.001.

The sequence was obtained from a woman aged 18-30 years with Graves' hyperthyroidism. This chain links TRBV20-1 with TRBJ1-1; possibly TRBD1 for D (6 bases). The sequenced sample was blood. The CDR3 region has the DNA TGCAGTGCCAAACAGGGCGGAACTGAAGCTTCCTTT. This codes for CSAKQGGTEASF.